Listed below are T cell receptor beta chains from one sample, sequenced in a study of blood T cell repertoires in COVID-19. Repertoires were generated with immunoSEQ multiplex PCR, while TCRdb's copy carries only in-frame clones and drops some. The profile shows about 210,000 clones, about four fifths of them singletons. Sequencing was performed on peripheral blood. These TCRs come from a woman of 80 years or more with COVID-19, enrolled during active disease. The CDR3 runs from the conserved cysteine through the conserved F or W. A D gene is named only where the DNA matches it firmly. A clone size is listed for some rows: how often the clone was seen (once, few, many), or a class if it is expanded.

j_call,d_call,clone_size,v_call,cdr3_nt,cdr3_aa
TRBJ1-5,.,once,TRBV5-1,TGCGCCAGCAGCTTCGAGGGCAATCAGCCCCAGCATTTT,CASSFEGNQPQHF
TRBJ1-6,TRBD1,.,TRBV10-3,TGTGCCATCAGCGGCGGACAGGGGCTGGGAGATTCACCCCTCCACTTT,CAISGGQGLGDSPLHF
TRBJ2-1,.,.,TRBV5-1,TGCGCCAGCAGGTCCAACTCCGGGGATGAGCAGTTCTTC,CASRSNSGDEQFF
TRBJ2-7,.,.,TRBV10-1,TGCGCCAGCAGTGAGGGTACAGGGTTCTACGAGCAGTACTTC,CASSEGTGFYEQYF
TRBJ2-5,.,.,TRBV19,TGTGCCAGTAGTTTCGGTTCTAGAGGACAGCGCCTTGAGACCCAGTACTTC,CASSFGSRGQRLETQYF
TRBJ2-7,TRBD1,once,TRBV7-2,TGTGCCAGCAGTCGACAGGGGGCGGGGGCCTACGAGCAGTACTTC,CASSRQGAGAYEQYF
TRBJ2-7,.,.,TRBV6-2/TRBV6-3,TGTGCCAGCAGTTACAACCTGGGCGGGACGATTTCCTACGAGCAGTACTTC,CASSYNLGGTISYEQYF
TRBJ1-4,TRBD1,.,TRBV19,TGTGCCAGTAGGTCCCGGGACAGGGCTACTAATGAAAAACTGTTTTTT,CASRSRDRATNEKLFF
TRBJ2-1,.,once,TRBV6-5,TGTGCCAGCAGCCTCCTAGGGGCGGGGGCCAATGAGCAGTTCTTC,CASSLLGAGANEQFF
TRBJ1-4,TRBD1,once,TRBV5-1,TGCGCCAGCAGCTCATCAGGGGGCGGGGAGGAAAAACTGTTTTTT,CASSSSGGGEEKLFF
TRBJ1-1,TRBD1,.,TRBV6-5,TGTGCCAGCACTGTTCCAAGACAGGGAACTGAAGCTTTCTTT,CASTVPRQGTEAFF
TRBJ1-1,.,.,TRBV2,TGTGCCAGCAGTGTGGCAGTCCTGAACACTGAAGCTTTCTTT,CASSVAVLNTEAFF
TRBJ2-7,.,.,TRBV6-5,TGTGCCAGCACCGGAAGCGGCTACGAGCAGTACTTC,CASTGSGYEQYF